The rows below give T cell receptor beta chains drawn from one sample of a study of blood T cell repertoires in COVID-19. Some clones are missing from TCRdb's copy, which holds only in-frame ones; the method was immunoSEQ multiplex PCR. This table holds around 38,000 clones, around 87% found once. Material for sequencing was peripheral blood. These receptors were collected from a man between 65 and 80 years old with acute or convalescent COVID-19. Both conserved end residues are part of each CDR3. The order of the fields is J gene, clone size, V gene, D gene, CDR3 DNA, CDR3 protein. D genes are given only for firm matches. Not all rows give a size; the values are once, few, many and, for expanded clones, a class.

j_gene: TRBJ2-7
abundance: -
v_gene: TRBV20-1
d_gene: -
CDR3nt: TGCAGTGCCGTTCGCTCCTACGAGCAGTACTTC
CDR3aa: CSAVRSYEQYF

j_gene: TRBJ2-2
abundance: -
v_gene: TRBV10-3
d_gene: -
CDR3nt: TGTGCCATCAGGGACAGTTCCGCCGGGGAGCTGTTTTTT
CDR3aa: CAIRDSSAGELFF

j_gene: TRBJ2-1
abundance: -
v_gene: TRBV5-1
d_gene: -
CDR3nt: TGCGCCAGCAGCCCCCTTAGGGGCCCGACGAATGAGCAGTTCTTC
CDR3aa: CASSPLRGPTNEQFF

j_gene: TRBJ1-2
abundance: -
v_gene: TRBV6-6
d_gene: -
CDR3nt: TGTGCCAGCAGTGAGGACAGTAGTTATGGCTACACCTTC
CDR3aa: CASSEDSSYGYTF

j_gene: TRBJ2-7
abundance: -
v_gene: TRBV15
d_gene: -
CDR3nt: TGTGCCACCAGCAGAGATCCTCGGTACGAGCAGTACTTC
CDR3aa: CATSRDPRYEQYF

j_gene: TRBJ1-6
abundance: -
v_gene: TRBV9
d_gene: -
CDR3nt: TGTGCCAGCAGCGTAGCGGTTCAGGGCAGTGGGAATTCACCCCTCCACTTT
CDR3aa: CASSVAVQGSGNSPLHF

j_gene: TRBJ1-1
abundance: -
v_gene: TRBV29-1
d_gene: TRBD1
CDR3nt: TGCAGCGGTACGGACAGGGAGGTGGCTTTCTTT
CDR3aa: CSGTDREVAFF

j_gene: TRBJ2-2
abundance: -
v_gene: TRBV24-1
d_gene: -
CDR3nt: TGTGCCACCAGTGATCAAAACAGGGAATCCGGGGAGCTGTTTTTT
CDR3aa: CATSDQNRESGELFF

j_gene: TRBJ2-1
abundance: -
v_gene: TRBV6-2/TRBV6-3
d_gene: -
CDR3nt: TGTGCCAGCAGTTACGGGTCCCAGGGCAATGAGCAGTTCTTC
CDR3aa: CASSYGSQGNEQFF

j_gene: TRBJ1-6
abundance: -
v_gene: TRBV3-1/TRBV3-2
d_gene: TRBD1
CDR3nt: TGTGCCAGCAGCCGACAGGGTTCCTATAATTCACCCCTCCACTTT
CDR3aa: CASSRQGSYNSPLHF

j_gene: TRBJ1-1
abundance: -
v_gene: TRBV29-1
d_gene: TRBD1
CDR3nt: TGCAGCGTTCCGGACAGGGTGAACACTGAAGCTTTCTTT
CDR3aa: CSVPDRVNTEAFF

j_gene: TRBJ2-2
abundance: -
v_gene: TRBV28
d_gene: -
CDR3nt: TGTGCCAGCCTGGGGGCGGGACAGCTGAACACCGGGGAGCTGTTTTTT
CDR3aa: CASLGAGQLNTGELFF

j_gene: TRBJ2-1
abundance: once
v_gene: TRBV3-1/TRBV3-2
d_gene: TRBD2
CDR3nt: TGTGCCAGCAGCCATAGCGGGGGGGGGTACAATGAGCAGTTCTTC
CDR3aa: CASSHSGGGYNEQFF

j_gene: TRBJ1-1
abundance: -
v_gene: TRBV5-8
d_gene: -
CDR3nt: TGTGCCAGCAGCTTGAACAGTGAAGCTTTCTTT
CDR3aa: CASSLNSEAFF

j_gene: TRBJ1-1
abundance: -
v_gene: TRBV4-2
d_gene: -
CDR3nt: TGTGCCAGCAGCCAATGGCAGGAGAACACTGAAGCTTTCTTT
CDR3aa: CASSQWQENTEAFF

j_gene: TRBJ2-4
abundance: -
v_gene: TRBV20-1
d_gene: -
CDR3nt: TGCAGTGCTAGACTTGTAAACATTCAGTACTTC
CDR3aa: CSARLVNIQYF

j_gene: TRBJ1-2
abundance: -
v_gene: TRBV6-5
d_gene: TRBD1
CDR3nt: TGTGCCAGCAGTTACTCTTTTGGACAGGGATCTTATGGCTACACCTTC
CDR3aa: CASSYSFGQGSYGYTF

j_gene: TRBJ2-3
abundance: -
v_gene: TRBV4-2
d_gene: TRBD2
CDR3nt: TGTGCCAGCAGCCAAATTGGGGAGGGATGGCCTAGCACAGATACGCAGTATTTT
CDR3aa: CASSQIGEGWPSTDTQYF

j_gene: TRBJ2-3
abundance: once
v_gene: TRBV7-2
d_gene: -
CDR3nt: TGTGCCAGCAGCTTAGGGCCGAGCACAGATACGCAGTATTTT
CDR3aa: CASSLGPSTDTQYF

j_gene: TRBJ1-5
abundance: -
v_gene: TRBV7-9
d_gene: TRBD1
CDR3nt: TGTGCCAGCAGCGCCGATGGACAGGGTATAAATCAGCCCCAGCATTTT
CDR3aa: CASSADGQGINQPQHF

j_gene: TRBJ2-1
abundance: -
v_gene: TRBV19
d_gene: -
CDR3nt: TGTGCCAGTAGTTCCGGGACTCGGGAGCTTGAGCAGTTCTTC
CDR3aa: CASSSGTRELEQFF

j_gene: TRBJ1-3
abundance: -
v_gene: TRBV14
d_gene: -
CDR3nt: TGTGCCAGCAGCCAGCCGGGACAACGAAACACCATATATTTT
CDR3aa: CASSQPGQRNTIYF

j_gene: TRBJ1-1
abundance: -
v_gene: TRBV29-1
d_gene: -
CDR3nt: TGCAGCGTTGCCAGGGGATTCACTGAAGCTTTCTTT
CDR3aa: CSVARGFTEAFF

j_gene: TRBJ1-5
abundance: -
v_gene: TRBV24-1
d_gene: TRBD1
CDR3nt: TGTGCCACCTCCGAAGGACAGGACAATCAGCCCCAGCATTTT
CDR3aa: CATSEGQDNQPQHF

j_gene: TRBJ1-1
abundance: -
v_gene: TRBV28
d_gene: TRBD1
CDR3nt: TGTGCCAGCAGCCCCGGTCGACAGGGGAGATGGACTGAAGCTTTCTTT
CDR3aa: CASSPGRQGRWTEAFF

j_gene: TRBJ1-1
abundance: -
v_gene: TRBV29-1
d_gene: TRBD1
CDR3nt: TGCAGCGTTGCCCGAAACAGGGGTTTGACTGAAGCTTTCTTT
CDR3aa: CSVARNRGLTEAFF

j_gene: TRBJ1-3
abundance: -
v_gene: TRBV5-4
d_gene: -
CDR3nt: TGTGCCAGCAGCAGGCAAACAGACAGGAGGAACACCATATATTTT
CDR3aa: CASSRQTDRRNTIYF

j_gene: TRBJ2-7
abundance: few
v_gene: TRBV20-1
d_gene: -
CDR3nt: TGCAGTGCAGGCGGGGCCGAGCAGTACTTC
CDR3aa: CSAGGAEQYF

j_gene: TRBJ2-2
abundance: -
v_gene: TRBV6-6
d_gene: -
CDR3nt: TGTGCCAGCAGTTACCCCGGCAGGTCCACCGGGGAGCTGTTTTTT
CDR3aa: CASSYPGRSTGELFF

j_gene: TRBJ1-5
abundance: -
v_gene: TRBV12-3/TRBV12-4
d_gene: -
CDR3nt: TGTGCCAGCAGTTTACAACGGGGGCAGCCCCAGCATTTT
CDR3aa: CASSLQRGQPQHF

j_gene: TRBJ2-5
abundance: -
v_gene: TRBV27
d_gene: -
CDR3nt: TGTGCCAGCAGTTTCGGGGTCTGGGAGACCCAGTACTTC
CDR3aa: CASSFGVWETQYF

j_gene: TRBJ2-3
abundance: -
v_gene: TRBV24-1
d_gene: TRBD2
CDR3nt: TGTGCCACCAGTTCCTCTAGCGGGGGGGCCCATTTAGATACGCAGTATTTT
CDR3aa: CATSSSSGGAHLDTQYF

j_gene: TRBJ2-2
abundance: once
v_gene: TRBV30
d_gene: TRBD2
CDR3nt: TGTGCCTGGGAGACAGCTAGCGGGAGTACCGGGGAGCTGTTTTTT
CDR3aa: CAWETASGSTGELFF

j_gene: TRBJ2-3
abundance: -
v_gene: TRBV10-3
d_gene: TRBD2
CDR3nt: TGTGCCACGCAGGGTCTAGCGGGAACAGATACGCAGTATTTT
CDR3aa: CATQGLAGTDTQYF

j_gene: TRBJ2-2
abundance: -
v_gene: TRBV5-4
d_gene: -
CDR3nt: TGTGCCAGCAGCATGAGGGTGAACACCGGGGAGCTGTTTTTT
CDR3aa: CASSMRVNTGELFF

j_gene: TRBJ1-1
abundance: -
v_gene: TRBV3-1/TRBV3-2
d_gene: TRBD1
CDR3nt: TGTGCCAGCAGCCCACAGGGGCGGAACACTGAAGCTTTCTTT
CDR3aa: CASSPQGRNTEAFF

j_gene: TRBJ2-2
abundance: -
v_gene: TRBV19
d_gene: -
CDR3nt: TGTGCCAGTAGTATAGCCGAGGGAACCGGGGAGCTGTTTTTT
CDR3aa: CASSIAEGTGELFF

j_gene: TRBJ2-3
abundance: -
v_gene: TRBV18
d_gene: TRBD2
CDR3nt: TGTGCCAGCTCTCGGGAGGGCCGCAGCACAGATACGCAGTATTTT
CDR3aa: CASSREGRSTDTQYF

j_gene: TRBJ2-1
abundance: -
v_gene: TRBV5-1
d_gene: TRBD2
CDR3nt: TGCGCCAGCAGCTTGTCTAGCGGGGGGATATATGAGCAGTTCTTC
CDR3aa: CASSLSSGGIYEQFF

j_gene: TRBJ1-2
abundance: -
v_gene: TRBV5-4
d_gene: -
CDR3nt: TGTGCCAGCAGCATAGTCGACAGTAACTATGGCTACACCTTC
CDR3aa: CASSIVDSNYGYTF

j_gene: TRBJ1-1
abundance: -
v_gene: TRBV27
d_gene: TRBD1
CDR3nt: TGTGCCAGCAGAGGCCTGGGACAGGGCTCAGAAGCTTTCTTT
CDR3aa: CASRGLGQGSEAFF

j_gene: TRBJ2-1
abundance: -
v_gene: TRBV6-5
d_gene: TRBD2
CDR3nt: TGTGCCAGCAGCCCCGCGGGAGTTAAGACTGAGCAGTTCTTC
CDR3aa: CASSPAGVKTEQFF

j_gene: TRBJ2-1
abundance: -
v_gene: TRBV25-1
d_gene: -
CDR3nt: TGTGCCAGCAGTGAAGAGTTCAATGAGCAGTTCTTC
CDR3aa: CASSEEFNEQFF

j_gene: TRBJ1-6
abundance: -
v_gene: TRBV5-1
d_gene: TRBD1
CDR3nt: TGCGCCAGCAAAGGGACAGACCCCAATAATTCACCCCTCCACTTT
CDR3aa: CASKGTDPNNSPLHF

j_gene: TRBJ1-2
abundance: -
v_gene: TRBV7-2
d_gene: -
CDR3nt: TGTGCCAGCAGCTTACCCGGGGGGGTGGGTGGCTACACCTTC
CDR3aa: CASSLPGGVGGYTF

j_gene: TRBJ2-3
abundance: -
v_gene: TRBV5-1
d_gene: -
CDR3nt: TGCGCCAGCAGCTTGGGCGGGCTGGGTGGCACAGATACGCAGTATTTT
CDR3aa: CASSLGGLGGTDTQYF

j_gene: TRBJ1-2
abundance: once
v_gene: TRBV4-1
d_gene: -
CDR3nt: TGCGCCAGCAGCCAAGATCGCCAGACAACCTATGGCTACACCTTC
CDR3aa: CASSQDRQTTYGYTF

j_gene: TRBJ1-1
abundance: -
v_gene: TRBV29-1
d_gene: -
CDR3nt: TGCAGCGTTGTAGGGGCGGTGAACACTGAAGCTTTCTTT
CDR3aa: CSVVGAVNTEAFF

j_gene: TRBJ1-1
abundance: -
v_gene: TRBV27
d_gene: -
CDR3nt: TGTGCCAGCAGTTTATATTCCGGGAGGGAAACTGAAGCTTTCTTT
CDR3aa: CASSLYSGRETEAFF

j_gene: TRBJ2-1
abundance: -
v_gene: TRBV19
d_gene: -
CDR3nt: TGTGCCAGTAGTATTTCACTCCTCCGCAATGAGCAGTTCTTC
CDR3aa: CASSISLLRNEQFF

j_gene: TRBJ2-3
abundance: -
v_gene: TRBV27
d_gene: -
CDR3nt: TGTGCCAGCAGTTTTGAGAGGAGAGATACGCAGTATTTT
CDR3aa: CASSFERRDTQYF

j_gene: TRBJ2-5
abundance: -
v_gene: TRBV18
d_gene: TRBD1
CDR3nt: TGTGCCAGCTCCTGGGGACAGGGGGAGATGGAGACCCAGTACTTC
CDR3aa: CASSWGQGEMETQYF

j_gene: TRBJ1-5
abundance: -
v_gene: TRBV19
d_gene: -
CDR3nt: TGTGCCAGTAGTCCGTCGGGGGGCAATCAGCCCCAGCATTTT
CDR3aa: CASSPSGGNQPQHF

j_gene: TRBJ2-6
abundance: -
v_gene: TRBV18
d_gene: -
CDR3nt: TGTGCCAGCTCACAACAGGGCGCTACTGGGGCCAACGTCCTGACTTTC
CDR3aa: CASSQQGATGANVLTF